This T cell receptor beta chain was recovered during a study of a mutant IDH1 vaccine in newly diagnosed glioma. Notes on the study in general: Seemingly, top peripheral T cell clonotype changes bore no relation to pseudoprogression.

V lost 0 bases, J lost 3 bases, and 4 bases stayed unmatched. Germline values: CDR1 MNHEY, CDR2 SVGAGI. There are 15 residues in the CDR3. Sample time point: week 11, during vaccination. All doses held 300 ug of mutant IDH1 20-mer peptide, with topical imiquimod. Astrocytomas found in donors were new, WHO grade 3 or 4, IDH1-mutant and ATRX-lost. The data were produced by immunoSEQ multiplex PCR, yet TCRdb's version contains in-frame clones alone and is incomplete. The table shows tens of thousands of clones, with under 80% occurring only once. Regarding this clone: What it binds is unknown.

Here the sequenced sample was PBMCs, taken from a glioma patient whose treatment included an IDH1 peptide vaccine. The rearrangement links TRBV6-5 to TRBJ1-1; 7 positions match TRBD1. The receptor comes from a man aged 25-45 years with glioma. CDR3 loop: CASSYSWDSDTEAFF. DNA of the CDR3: TGTGCCAGCAGTTACTCATGGGACAGCGACACTGAAGCTTTCTTT.